Following are 8 T cell receptor beta chains from one sample sequenced in a study of T cells in Graves' hyperthyroidism and ophthalmopathy (dated by TCRdb to between 2018 and 2021). The library was built by means of multiplex PCR. The listed sequencing device is Illumina HiSeq 2000. The TCR beta CDR3 regions were amplified from the RNA transcripts. The first round of RT-PCR for the TCR CDR3 was performed with the HTBI primer set and the Qiagen OneStep RT-PCR kit. In TCRdb, the public reads were trimmed at Q25 with fastp and aligned with MiXCR, with productive beta chains retained. When rows share a CDR3 protein, they turn into one entry using the most common DNA and genes. In all, the sample holds 300,000 to 450,000 distinct CDR3 sequences, and around 25% of those were seen once. The ten largest make up more than 60% of the sample. Sequencing input: blood. The receptors derive from a man aged 50-60 years with Graves' hyperthyroidism.

This clonotype was picked up many times. V is TRBV7-9 and J is TRBJ2-1; the D call may be TRBD1 or TRBD2 (5 bases each). Germline V gives CDR1 SEHNR, CDR2 FQNEAQ (reference sequence). CDR3 length equals 15 residues. V lost 6 bases to trimming and J lost 4 bases, with 16 bases between them. For the CDR3, the DNA is TGTGCCAGCAGTCTCGCCCAGGGAGATTACAATGAGCAGTTCTTC. Translation gives CASSLAQGDYNEQFF. The whole variable domain, remainder taken from reference TRBV7-9 and TRBJ2-1, is DTGVSQNPRHKITKRGQNVTFRCDPISEHNRLYWYRQTLGQGPEFLTYFQNEAQLEKSRLLSDRFSAERPKGSFSTLEIQRTEQGDSAMYLCASSLAQGDYNEQFFGPGTRLTVL.

This chain links TRBV30 with TRBJ1-5; TRBD1 agrees at 12 bases. This CDR3 is 18 amino acids long. V lost 0 bases to trimming and J lost 0 bases; unmatched junction nucleotides: 6. The V gene's germline CDR1 is GTSNPN and CDR2 SVGIG (reference sequence). The chain's CDR3 is CAWSVGQGAFRSNQPQHF. The CDR3 DNA sequence: TGTGCCTGGAGTGTGGGACAGGGGGCGTTTCGTAGCAATCAGCCCCAGCATTTT.

This clonotype appeared a few times. The rearrangement uses TRBV14 and TRBJ1-6; 10 nucleotides align to TRBD1. The CDR3 contains 16 residues. Losses at the gene ends were 0 bases for V and 7 bases for J; bases not matched to a gene: 3. Germline V gene data show CDR1 as SGHDN and CDR2 as FVKESK. The CDR3 loop is CASSQEWDRGNSPLHF. Written as DNA, the CDR3 is TGTGCCAGCAGCCAAGAATGGGACAGGGGAAATTCACCCCTCCACTTT. Full variable domain (rest looked up from reference TRBV14 and TRBJ1-6): EAGVTQFPSHSVIEKGQTVTLRCDPISGHDNLYWYRRVMGKEIKFLLHFVKESKQDESGMPNNRFLAERTGGTYSTLKVQPAELEDSGVYFCASSQEWDRGNSPLHFGNGTRLTVT.

This clonotype occurred a few times. The rearrangement links TRBV29-1 to TRBJ2-2; TRBD2 agrees at 10 bases. V lost 7 bases to trimming and J lost 6 bases; unmatched junction nucleotides: 5. The CDR3 runs to 13 residues. Germline V gene sequence: CDR1 SQVTM, CDR2 ANQGSEA. As DNA, the CDR3 is TGCAGCGCCAGCGGGAGGGCGGCCGGGGAGCTGTTTTTT. Translation gives CSASGRAAGELFF.

The V and J genes are TRBV12-3 or TRBV12-4 and TRBJ2-7, with TRBD2 identical over 7 bases. This CDR3 spans 12 amino acids. V lost 7 bases and J lost 3; bases outside the gene matches: 3. Written as DNA, the CDR3 is TGTGCCAGCATGGGCGGGAGCTACGAGCAGTACTTC. Translation: CASMGGSYEQYF.

The chain couples TRBV27 to TRBJ2-1; 11 bases are a match to TRBD2. The CDR3 spans 16 residues. V lost 2 bases and J lost 9; bases outside the gene matches: 9. The germline CDR1 and CDR2 sequences are MNHEY and SMNVEV (reference sequence). The CDR3 protein is CASSLDPSGRFSEQFF. DNA of the CDR3: TGTGCCAGCAGTTTAGATCCTAGCGGGAGGTTTAGTGAGCAGTTCTTC.

Ten or more counts support this clonotype. The chain is built from TRBV7-2 and TRBJ2-7; 10 bases agree with TRBD1. Unmatched junction bases numbered 6, after V lost 5 bases and J lost 2 bases. CDR3 size: 15 residues. Germline CDR1 reads SGHTA; CDR2 reads FQGNSA. CDR3: CASSPRQGATYEQYF. CDR3 sequence (DNA): TGTGCCAGCAGCCCGAGACAGGGGGCGACCTACGAGCAGTACTTC.

This clonotype was detected only a few times. The chain uses TRBV2 and TRBJ2-5, with TRBD1 matching 8 bases. The V gene end was trimmed by 6 bases and the J gene end by 2 bases; junction bases not matched to a gene: 2. Germline CDR1 is SNHLY and CDR2 is FYNNEI. The CDR3 has 13 residues. CDR3 nucleotides: TGTGCCAGCAGGACAGGGGAACAAGAGACCCAGTACTTC. Protein sequence: CASRTGEQETQYF.